Listed below are T cell receptor beta chains from one sample, sequenced in a study of blood T cell repertoires in COVID-19. The table came from immunoSEQ multiplex PCR; TCRdb's copy has only in-frame clones and leaves some out. The repertoire holds 130,000 to 150,000 clones, roughly 78% seen once, with roughly 15% in the top ten. The sequenced sample consisted of peripheral blood. The receptors here all came from a human donor with acute or convalescent COVID-19. The donor label of this sample is uncertain. The CDR3 runs from the conserved cysteine through the conserved F or W. The order of the fields is V gene, clone size, J gene, D gene, CDR3 protein, CDR3 DNA. The D gene is left open where the match is weak. Clone size is stated in some rows and not others, as once, few, many or a class when expanded.

TRBV7-9	NA	TRBJ2-7	TRBD1	CASSSTGGAYEQYF	TGTGCCAGCAGCTCGACAGGGGGCGCTTACGAGCAGTACTTC
TRBV7-9	NA	TRBJ2-1	NA	CASSLVGAYNEQFF	TGTGCCAGCAGCTTAGTCGGAGCGTACAATGAGCAGTTCTTC
TRBV19	NA	TRBJ2-7	TRBD1	CASSPDRGQDQYF	TGTGCCAGTAGTCCCGACAGGGGGCAGGATCAGTACTTC
TRBV11-2	NA	TRBJ1-2	NA	CASSQNGANYGYTF	TGTGCCAGCAGCCAGAACGGGGCTAACTATGGCTACACCTTC
TRBV15	NA	TRBJ2-6	TRBD1	CATSSPRDRGAGANVLTF	TGTGCCACCAGCAGCCCACGCGACAGGGGGGCTGGGGCCAACGTCCTGACTTTC
TRBV27	NA	TRBJ2-4	NA	CASSLGALAKNIQYF	TGTGCCAGCAGTTTGGGGGCCTTAGCCAAAAACATTCAGTACTTC
TRBV7-3	few	TRBJ2-3	TRBD2	CASSLQASGGTDTQYF	TGTGCCAGCAGCTTACAGGCTAGCGGGGGCACAGATACGCAGTATTTT
TRBV11-2	many	TRBJ2-7	NA	CASSPGAGEQYF	TGTGCCAGCAGTCCGGGCGCAGGGGAGCAGTACTTC
TRBV12-3/TRBV12-4	once	TRBJ2-2	NA	CASSFSSGELFF	TGTGCCAGCAGTTTCTCGAGCGGGGAGCTGTTTTTT
TRBV9	NA	TRBJ2-1	NA	CASSVGFPHEQFF	TGTGCCAGCAGCGTCGGGTTCCCCCATGAGCAGTTCTTC
TRBV5-8	NA	TRBJ2-1	NA	CASSLSPGNEQFF	TGTGCCAGCAGCTTGTCGCCAGGGAATGAGCAGTTCTTC
TRBV7-3	NA	TRBJ2-1	TRBD1	CASSLTAPNRGIYEQFF	TGTGCCAGCAGCTTAACGGCCCCAAACAGGGGTATCTATGAGCAGTTCTTC
TRBV28	NA	TRBJ1-2	NA	CASSLLSYGYTF	TGTGCCAGCAGTTTATTGAGCTATGGCTACACCTTC
TRBV10-3	once	TRBJ1-5	TRBD1	CAIRPGTGDQPQHF	TGTGCCATCAGGCCCGGGACAGGGGATCAGCCCCAGCATTTT
TRBV19	NA	TRBJ1-3	NA	CASSIWGVSGNTIYF	TGTGCCAGTAGTATTTGGGGAGTGTCTGGAAACACCATATATTTT
TRBV4-3	NA	TRBJ2-7	TRBD2	CASSQAGGLYEQYF	TGCGCCAGCAGCCAAGCGGGGGGGCTCTACGAGCAGTACTTC
TRBV11-2	NA	TRBJ2-5	TRBD2	CASSSRLAGYQETQYF	TGTGCCAGCAGCTCTAGACTAGCGGGGTACCAAGAGACCCAGTACTTC
TRBV6-1	NA	TRBJ2-1	TRBD1	CASSEVLGQGGRNEQFF	TGTGCCAGCAGTGAAGTTTTAGGACAGGGAGGTAGAAATGAGCAGTTCTTC